The present entry profiles one T cell receptor (beta chain) with its context. The antigen is unknown. The length of the CDR3 is 12 residues. The germline V gene encodes CDR1 SEHNR and CDR2 FQNEAQ (reference sequence). V was clipped by 5 bases and J by 9 bases, with 8 bases between them. This entry is derived from a study of a mutant IDH1 vaccine in newly diagnosed glioma. Study as a whole: Vaccination followed radiotherapy alone by 4-6 weeks, or accompanied temozolomide cycles.

Specified time point: week 47, end of study. Vaccinated patients received 300 ug of mutant IDH1 20-mer peptide per dose, with topical imiquimod. Patients in the study were vaccinated eight times, receiving shots in weeks 1, 3, 5, 7, 11, 15, 19 and 23. Profiled with immunoSEQ multiplex PCR; TCRdb holds only in-frame clones, not every one. The table records under 45,000 clones, roughly 82% of them present only once. The specimen was PBMCs, collected from a glioma patient whose treatment included an IDH1 peptide vaccine. V and J are TRBV7-9 and TRBJ1-6; D is unresolved. This receptor was obtained from a man between 18 and 29 years old with glioma. Some clones in this sample may be carry-over from other donors' samples. CDR3 nucleotide sequence: TGTGCCAGCAGCCCAGGAGTTTCACCCCTCCACTTT. This codes for CASSPGVSPLHF.